A selection of T cell receptor beta chains follows, all from one sample in a study of shared clonotypes between healthy human individuals. Assay used: immunoSEQ multiplex PCR; TCRdb lists only in-frame clones, some missing. The sample lists millions of clones; 85% to 95% were seen once. The sequenced sample was naive CD4+ T cells sorted from blood. The source of these receptors is a man between 18 and 35 years old in good health. Both conserved end residues are part of each CDR3.

V	J	CDR3
TRBV18	TRBJ1-5	CASSPLGQGYNQPQHF
TRBV28	TRBJ2-3	CASSSIGTRADTQYF
TRBV25-1	TRBJ2-1	CASRAGGTVGDNEQFF
TRBV5-1	TRBJ2-2	CASRPGEDTGELFF
TRBV12-5	TRBJ2-5	CASGLYPKGEGEETQYF
TRBV5-6	TRBJ2-7	CASSLGTNYEQYF
TRBV7-9	TRBJ1-3	CASSLDGKSGNTIYF
TRBV5-6	TRBJ1-5	CASSLGRGWEDQPQHF
TRBV7-2	TRBJ2-5	CASSSDRGRRETQYF
TRBV5-1	TRBJ1-4	CASSTFGATNEKLFF
TRBV6-5	TRBJ2-5	CASQAGTETQYF
TRBV5-1	TRBJ1-5	CASSLGGLFGQPQHF
TRBV30	TRBJ2-3	CAWSVLRSTDTQYF
TRBV6-5	TRBJ1-6	CASSYSEQLNSPLHF
TRBV5-4	TRBJ1-2	CASSLDLEGYTF
TRBV5-4	TRBJ2-1	CASSLEYPTNNEQFF